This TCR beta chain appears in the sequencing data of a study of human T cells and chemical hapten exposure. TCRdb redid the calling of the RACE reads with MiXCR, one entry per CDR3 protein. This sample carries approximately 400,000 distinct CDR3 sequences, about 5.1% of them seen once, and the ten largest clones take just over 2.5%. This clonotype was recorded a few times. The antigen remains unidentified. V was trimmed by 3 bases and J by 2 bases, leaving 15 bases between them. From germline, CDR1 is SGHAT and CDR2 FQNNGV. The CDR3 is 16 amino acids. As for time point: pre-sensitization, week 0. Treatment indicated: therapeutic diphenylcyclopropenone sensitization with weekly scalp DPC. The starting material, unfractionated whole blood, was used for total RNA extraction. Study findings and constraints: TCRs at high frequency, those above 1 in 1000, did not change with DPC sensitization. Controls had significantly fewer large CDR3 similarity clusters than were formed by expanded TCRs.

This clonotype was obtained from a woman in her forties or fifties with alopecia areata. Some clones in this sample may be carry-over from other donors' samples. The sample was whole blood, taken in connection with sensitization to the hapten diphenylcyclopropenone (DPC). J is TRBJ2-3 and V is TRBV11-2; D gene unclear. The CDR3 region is CASSFTGSYDTDTQYF. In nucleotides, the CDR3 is TGTGCCAGCAGCTTCACCGGATCCTATGACACAGATACGCAGTATTTT.